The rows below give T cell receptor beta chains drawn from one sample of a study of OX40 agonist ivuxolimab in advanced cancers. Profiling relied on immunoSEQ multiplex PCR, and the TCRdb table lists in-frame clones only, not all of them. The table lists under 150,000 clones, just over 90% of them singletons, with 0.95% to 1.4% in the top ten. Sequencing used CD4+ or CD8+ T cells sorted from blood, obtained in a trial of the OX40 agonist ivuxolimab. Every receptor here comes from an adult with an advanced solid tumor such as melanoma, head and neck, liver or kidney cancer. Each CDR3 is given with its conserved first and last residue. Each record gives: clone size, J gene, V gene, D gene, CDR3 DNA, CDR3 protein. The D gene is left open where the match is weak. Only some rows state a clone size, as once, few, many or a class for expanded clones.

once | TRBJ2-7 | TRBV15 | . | TGTGCCACCAGCAGACAGGGGACCTACGAGCAGTACTTC | CATSRQGTYEQYF
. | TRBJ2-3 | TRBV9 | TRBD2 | TGTGCCAGCAGCGCTAGGACTAGCGGGAGTGCAGATACGCAGTATTTT | CASSARTSGSADTQYF
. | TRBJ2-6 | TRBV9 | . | TGTGCCAGCAGCGCCCTTACGACCGGGGCCAACGTCCTGACTTTC | CASSALTTGANVLTF
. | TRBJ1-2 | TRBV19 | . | TGTGCCATTGGCCGTTACTATGGCTACACCTTC | CAIGRYYGYTF
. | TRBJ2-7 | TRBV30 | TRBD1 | TGTGCCTGGGGGACAGGCTACGAGCAGTACTTC | CAWGTGYEQYF
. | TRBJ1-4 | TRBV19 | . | TGTGCCAGTAGTAACCGGGCCATGGGTAATGAAAAACTGTTTTTT | CASSNRAMGNEKLFF
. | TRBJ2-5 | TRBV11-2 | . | TGTGCCAGCAGCTCCGGGACACTGTACCAAGAGACCCAGTACTTC | CASSSGTLYQETQYF
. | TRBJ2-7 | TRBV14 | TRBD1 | TGTGCCAGCAGCCAAGGATCTGGGACAGGGTCCTACGAGCAGTACTTC | CASSQGSGTGSYEQYF
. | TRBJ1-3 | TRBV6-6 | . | TGTGCCAGCAGTTACGGTCGGAATGGAAACACCATATATTTT | CASSYGRNGNTIYF
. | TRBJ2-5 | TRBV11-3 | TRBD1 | TGTGCCAGCAGCGGTGGACAGGGGGCGCGGGAGACCCAGTACTTC | CASSGGQGARETQYF
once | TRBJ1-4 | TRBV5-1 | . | TGCGCCAGCAGCTCGAACCAGGGAAATGAAAAACTGTTTTTT | CASSSNQGNEKLFF